This T cell receptor (beta chain) was captured in a study of T cell clones after liver transplantation. Study-wide context: Three of eight recipients were HCV-positive; others had non-autoimmune, non-viral indications.

Profiled with immunoSEQ multiplex PCR; TCRdb holds only in-frame clones, not every one. The table lists roughly 80,000 clones, roughly 80% of them singletons, with about 0.52% in the top ten. This CDR3 has 16 amino acids. V dropped 0 bases and J dropped 5; count of bases not matched to a gene: 3. From germline, CDR1 is LNHDA and CDR2 SQIVND (reference sequence). The sequence came from a human patient who received a liver transplant. Some T cells may be the graft donor's. The V and J genes are TRBV19 and TRBJ2-1; 11 nucleotides align to TRBD2. This specimen consisted of CD4+ T cells from blood, obtained 46 months after liver transplant. Here the CDR3 DNA reads TGTGCCAGTAGTATAGACCGACTAGCGGGACACAATGAGCAGTTCTTC. Translating gives CASSIDRLAGHNEQFF.